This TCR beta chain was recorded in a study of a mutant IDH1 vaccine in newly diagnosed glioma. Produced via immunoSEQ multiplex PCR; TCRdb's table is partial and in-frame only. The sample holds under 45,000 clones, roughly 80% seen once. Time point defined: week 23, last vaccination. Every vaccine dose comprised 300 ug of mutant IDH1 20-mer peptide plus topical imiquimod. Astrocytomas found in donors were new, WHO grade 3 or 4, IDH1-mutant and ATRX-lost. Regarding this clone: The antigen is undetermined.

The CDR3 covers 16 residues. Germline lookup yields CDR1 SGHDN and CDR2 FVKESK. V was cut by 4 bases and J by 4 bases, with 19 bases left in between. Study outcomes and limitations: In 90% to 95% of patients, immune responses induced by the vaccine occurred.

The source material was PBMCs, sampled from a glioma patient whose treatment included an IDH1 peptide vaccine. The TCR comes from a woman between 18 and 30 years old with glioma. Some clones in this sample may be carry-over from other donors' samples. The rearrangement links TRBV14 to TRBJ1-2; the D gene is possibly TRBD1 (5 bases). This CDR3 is CASSPLMGDGSYGYTF. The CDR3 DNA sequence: TGTGCCAGCAGCCCGCTTATGGGGGACGGGTCCTATGGCTACACCTTC.